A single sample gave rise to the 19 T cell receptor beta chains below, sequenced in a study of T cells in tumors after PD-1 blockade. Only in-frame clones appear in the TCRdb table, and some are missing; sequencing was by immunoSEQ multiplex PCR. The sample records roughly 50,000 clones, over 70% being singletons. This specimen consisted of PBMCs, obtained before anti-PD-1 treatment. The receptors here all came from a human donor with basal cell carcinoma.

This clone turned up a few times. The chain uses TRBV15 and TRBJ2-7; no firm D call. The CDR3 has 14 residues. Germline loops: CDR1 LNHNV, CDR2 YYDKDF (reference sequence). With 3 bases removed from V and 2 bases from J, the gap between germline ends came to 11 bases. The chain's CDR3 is CATSRVRYTYEQYF. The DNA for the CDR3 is TGTGCCACCAGCAGGGTGAGATACACCTACGAGCAGTACTTC.

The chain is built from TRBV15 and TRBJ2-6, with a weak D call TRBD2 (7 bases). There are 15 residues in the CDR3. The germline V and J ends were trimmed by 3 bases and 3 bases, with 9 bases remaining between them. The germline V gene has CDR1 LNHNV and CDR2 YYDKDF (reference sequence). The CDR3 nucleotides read TGTGCCACCAGCAGCGGGGGGCTTGGGGCCAACGTCCTGACTTTC. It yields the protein CATSSGGLGANVLTF.

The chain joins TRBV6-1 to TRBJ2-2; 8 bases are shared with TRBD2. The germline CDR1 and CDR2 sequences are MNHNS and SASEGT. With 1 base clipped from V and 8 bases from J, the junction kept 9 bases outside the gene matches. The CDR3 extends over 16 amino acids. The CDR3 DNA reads TGTGCCAGCAGTGAAGGAGAGCGGGGGTTCCCAGGGGAGCTGTTTTTT. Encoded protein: CASSEGERGFPGELFF.

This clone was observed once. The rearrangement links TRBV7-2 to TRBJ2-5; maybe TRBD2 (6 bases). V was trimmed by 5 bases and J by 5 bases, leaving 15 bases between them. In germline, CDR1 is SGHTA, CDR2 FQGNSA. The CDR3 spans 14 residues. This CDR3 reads CASSAASVRETQYF. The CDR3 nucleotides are TGTGCCAGCAGCGCGGCTAGCGTACGGGAGACCCAGTACTTC. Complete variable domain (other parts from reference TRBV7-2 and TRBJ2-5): GAGVSQSPSNKVTEKGKDVELRCDPISGHTALYWYRQSLGQGLEFLIYFQGNSAPDKSGLPSDRFSAERTGGSVSTLTIQRTQQEDSAVYLCASSAASVRETQYFGPGTRLLVL.

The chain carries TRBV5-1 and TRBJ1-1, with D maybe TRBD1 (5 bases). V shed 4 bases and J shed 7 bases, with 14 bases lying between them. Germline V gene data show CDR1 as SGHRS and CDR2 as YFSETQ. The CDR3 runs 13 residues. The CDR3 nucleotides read TGCGCCAGCAGCAACCGGGACGGCCTTGAAGCTTTCTTT. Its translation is CASSNRDGLEAFF.

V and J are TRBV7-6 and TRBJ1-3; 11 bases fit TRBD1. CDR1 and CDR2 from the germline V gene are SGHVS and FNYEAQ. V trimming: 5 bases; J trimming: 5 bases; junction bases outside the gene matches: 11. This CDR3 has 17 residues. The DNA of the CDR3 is TGTGCCAGCAGCCCCTCCGGGACAGGGGGTAGTAGAAACACCATATATTTT. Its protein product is CASSPSGTGGSRNTIYF.

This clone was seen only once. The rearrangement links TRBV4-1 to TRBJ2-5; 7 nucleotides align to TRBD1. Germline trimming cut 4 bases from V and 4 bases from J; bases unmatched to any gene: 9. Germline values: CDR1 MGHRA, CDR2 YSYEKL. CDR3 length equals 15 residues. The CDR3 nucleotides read TGCGCCAGCAGCCCTCGACAGGGTGGGCGAGAGACCCAGTACTTC. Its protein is CASSPRQGGRETQYF.

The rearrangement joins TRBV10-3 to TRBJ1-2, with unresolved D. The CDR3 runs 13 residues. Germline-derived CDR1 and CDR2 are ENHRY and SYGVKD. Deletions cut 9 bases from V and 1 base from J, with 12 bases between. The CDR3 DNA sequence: TGTGCCATAACCGCAGAGAATAACTATGGCTACACCTTC. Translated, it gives CAITAENNYGYTF.

The CDR3 here is CAWSPTRTGNGGYTF. Written as DNA, the CDR3 is TGTGCCTGGAGTCCAACCCGAACAGGGAATGGTGGCTACACCTTC. This chain uses TRBV30 with TRBJ1-2; a possible D gene is TRBD1 (6 bases). The CDR3 has 15 residues. The germline V and J ends were trimmed by 2 bases and 7 bases, with 20 bases remaining between them. CDR1 and CDR2 from the germline V gene are GTSNPN and SVGIG (reference sequence).

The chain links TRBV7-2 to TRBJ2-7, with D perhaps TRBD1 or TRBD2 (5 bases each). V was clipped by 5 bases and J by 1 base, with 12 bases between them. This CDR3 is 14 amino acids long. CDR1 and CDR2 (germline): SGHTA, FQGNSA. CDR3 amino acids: CASSLPGRSYEQYF. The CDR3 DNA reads TGTGCCAGCAGCCTTCCGGGACGTTCCTACGAGCAGTACTTC.

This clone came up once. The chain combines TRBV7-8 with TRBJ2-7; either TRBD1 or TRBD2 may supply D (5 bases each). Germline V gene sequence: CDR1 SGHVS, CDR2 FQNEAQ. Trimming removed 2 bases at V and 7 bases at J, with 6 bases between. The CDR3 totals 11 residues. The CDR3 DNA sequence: TGTGCCAGCAGCTTATGGGGGGAGCAGTACTTC. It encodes CASSLWGEQYF.

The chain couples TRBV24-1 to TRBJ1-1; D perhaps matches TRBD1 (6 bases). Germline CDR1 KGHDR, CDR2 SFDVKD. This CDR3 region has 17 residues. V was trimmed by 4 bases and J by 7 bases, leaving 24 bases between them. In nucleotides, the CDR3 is TGTGCCACCAGTGACCCCCCCCTGACAGGAGTAACCCTTGAAGCTTTCTTT. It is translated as CATSDPPLTGVTLEAFF.

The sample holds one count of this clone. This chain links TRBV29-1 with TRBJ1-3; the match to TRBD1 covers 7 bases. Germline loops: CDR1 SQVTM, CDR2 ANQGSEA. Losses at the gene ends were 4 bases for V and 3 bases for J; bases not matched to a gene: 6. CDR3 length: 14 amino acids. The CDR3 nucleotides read TGCAGCGTTGGGTTAGGGGGCGGTGGAAACACCATATATTTT. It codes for CSVGLGGGGNTIYF.

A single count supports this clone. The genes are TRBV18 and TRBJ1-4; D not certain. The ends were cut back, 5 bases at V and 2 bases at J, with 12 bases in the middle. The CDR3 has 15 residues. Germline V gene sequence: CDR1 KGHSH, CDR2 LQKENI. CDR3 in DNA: TGTGCCAGCTCAATTAGGGAAGCCACTAATGAAAAACTGTTTTTT. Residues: CASSIREATNEKLFF.

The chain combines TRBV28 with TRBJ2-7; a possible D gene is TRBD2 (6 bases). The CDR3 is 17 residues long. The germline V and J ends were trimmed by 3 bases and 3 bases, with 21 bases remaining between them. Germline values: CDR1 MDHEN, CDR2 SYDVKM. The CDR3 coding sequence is TGTGCCAGCAGTTTTCCCCTCGGCGGGACTCCTTTCTACGAGCAGTACTTC. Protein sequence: CASSFPLGGTPFYEQYF.

DNA of the CDR3: TGCGCCAGCAGCCAGGCCGTCGGGGGAACCTCCTACGAGCAGTACTTC. The encoded protein is CASSQAVGGTSYEQYF. V is TRBV4-1 and J is TRBJ2-7; weak D call: TRBD2 (6 bases). Germline CDR1 MGHRA, CDR2 YSYEKL. The length of the CDR3 is 16 residues. V was clipped by 3 bases and J by 0 bases, with 15 bases between them.

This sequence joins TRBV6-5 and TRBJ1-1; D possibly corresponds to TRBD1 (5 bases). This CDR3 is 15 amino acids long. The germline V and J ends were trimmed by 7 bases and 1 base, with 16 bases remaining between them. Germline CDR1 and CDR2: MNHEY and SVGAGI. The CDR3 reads CASTQGFPRNTEAFF. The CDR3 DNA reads TGTGCCAGCACCCAGGGATTTCCCCGGAACACTGAAGCTTTCTTT.

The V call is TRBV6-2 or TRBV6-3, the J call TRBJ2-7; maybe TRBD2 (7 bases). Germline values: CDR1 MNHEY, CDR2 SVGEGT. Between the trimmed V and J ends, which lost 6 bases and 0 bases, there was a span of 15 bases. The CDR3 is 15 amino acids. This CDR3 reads CASSNGGTYSYEQYF. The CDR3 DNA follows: TGTGCCAGCAGCAACGGGGGGACATACTCCTACGAGCAGTACTTC.

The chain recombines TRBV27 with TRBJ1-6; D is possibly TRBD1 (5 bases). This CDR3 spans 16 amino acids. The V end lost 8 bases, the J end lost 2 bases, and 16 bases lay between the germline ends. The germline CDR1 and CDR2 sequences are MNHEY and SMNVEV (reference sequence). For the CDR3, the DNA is TGTGCCAGCTTCGATCTGGGGGGAACCTATAATTCACCCCTCCACTTT. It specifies CASFDLGGTYNSPLHF.